Presented here are 27 T cell receptor beta chains from one specimen sequenced in a study of T cells in tuberculosis. TCRdb's table, derived via immunoSEQ multiplex PCR, lists solely in-frame clones and lacks some. Of around 50,000 clones listed, 88% were seen once; the top ten hold 21%. After thawing and overnight rest, PBMC were stained with GMM-loaded CD1B tetramer, viability dye and anti-CD3 for sorting. The CD1B tetramers carried C32 glucose monomycolate purified from Rhodococcus equi. The sequenced material came from CD1b-GMM tetramer-negative cells sorted from PBMCs. Receptors originate from an adult woman with latent tuberculosis.

This chain links TRBV4-3 with TRBJ2-1; 11 nucleotides line up with TRBD2. The V gene end was trimmed by 0 bases and the J gene end by 0 bases; junction bases not matched to a gene: 7. Germline CDR1 is LGHNA and CDR2 is YSLEER. The CDR3 runs 19 residues. The CDR3 coding sequence is TGCGCCAGCAGCCAAGATCGACTAGCGGGACTGAGCTCCTACAATGAGCAGTTCTTC. Translation: CASSQDRLAGLSSYNEQFF.

This rearrangement joins TRBV5-1 to TRBJ1-2; D is unresolved. V gave up 0 bases and J gave up 6 bases, with 6 bases separating them. Germline-derived CDR1 and CDR2 are SGHRS and YFSETQ. The CDR3 loop spans 12 amino acids. The CDR3 region has the DNA TGCGCCAGCAGCTTGGTCGGGGATGGCTACACCTTC. Amino acids: CASSLVGDGYTF.

J is TRBJ2-5 and V is TRBV2, with 7 positions matching TRBD1. Germline V gives CDR1 SNHLY, CDR2 FYNNEI. V lost 11 bases to trimming and J lost 1 base; unmatched junction nucleotides: 7. The length of the CDR3 is 13 residues. CDR3 nucleotides: TGTGCCGTAACGGGACAGACCCAAGAGACCCAGTACTTC. It encodes CAVTGQTQETQYF.

The chain joins TRBV4-1 to TRBJ1-1; D uncertain. V was clipped by 0 bases and J by 0 bases, with 5 bases between them. The CDR3 totals 14 residues. From germline, CDR1 is MGHRA and CDR2 YSYEKL. The CDR3 loop reads CASSQEGMNTEAFF. CDR3 nucleotides: TGCGCCAGCAGCCAAGAGGGCATGAACACTGAAGCTTTCTTT.

V is TRBV27 and J is TRBJ2-1; 7 bases are shared with TRBD2. The CDR3 is 12 residues long. Germline-derived CDR1 and CDR2 are MNHEY and SMNVEV (reference sequence). V shed 2 bases and J 8 bases; nucleotides not matched to a gene: 0. CDR3 amino acids: CASSLAGDEQFF. DNA of the CDR3: TGTGCCAGCAGTTTAGCGGGAGATGAGCAGTTCTTC.

The V and J genes are TRBV15 and TRBJ2-7; 8 positions match TRBD1. The CDR3 has 14 amino acids. V shed 5 bases, J shed 2 bases, and the junction held 5 bases outside the gene matches. Germline V CDR1 and CDR2: LNHNV, YYDKDF (reference sequence). The CDR3: CATSLDRGPYEQYF. CDR3 DNA sequence: TGTGCCACCAGCTTAGACAGGGGTCCCTACGAGCAGTACTTC.

CDR3 sequence reads: CASSLGLGENEAFF. DNA for the CDR3: TGTGCCAGCAGCTTGGGTCTTGGGGAGAATGAAGCTTTCTTT. The V and J genes are TRBV5-4 and TRBJ1-1; D remains ambiguous. Germline assignment: CDR1 SGHNT and CDR2 YYREEE (reference sequence). Trimming left V 0 bases short and J 7 bases short, with 13 bases between. The CDR3 runs to 14 residues.

J is TRBJ2-5 and V is TRBV7-2; D gene uncertain. V lost 2 bases and J 2 bases, leaving 6 bases between the germline ends. This CDR3 has 13 amino acids. Germline CDR1 reads SGHTA; CDR2 reads FQGNSA. This chain's CDR3 is CASSLTRQETQYF. CDR3 bases: TGTGCCAGCAGCTTAACGAGGCAAGAGACCCAGTACTTC.

This chain links TRBV21-1 with TRBJ1-6. TRBV21-1 corresponds to a pseudogene. The CDR3 sequence is 19 residues long. CDR3 sequence (DNA): TGTGCCAGCAGCAACGAGGCTTGTTGGCATATCTCCTATAATTCACCCCTCCACTTT. It specifies CASSNEACWHISYNSPLHF.

The chain couples TRBV7-2 to TRBJ2-5; D is unclear. Germline values: CDR1 SGHTA, CDR2 FQGNSA. The CDR3 has 13 residues. Trimming stripped 2 bases from V and 1 base from J, with 5 bases between. The CDR3 nucleotides read TGTGCCAGCAGCTTAACAGTCCAAGAGACCCAGTACTTC. Amino acids: CASSLTVQETQYF. The variable domain in full, with the rest retrieved from reference TRBV7-2 and TRBJ2-5, is GAGVSQSPSNKVTEKGKDVELRCDPISGHTALYWYRQSLGQGLEFLIYFQGNSAPDKSGLPSDRFSAERTGGSVSTLTIQRTQQEDSAVYLCASSLTVQETQYFGPGTRLLVL.

This clone has just a few counts. The chain is built from TRBV5-4 and TRBJ1-3, with 9 bases matching TRBD1. Trimming cost V 2 bases and J 3 bases; bases outside gene matches: 3. Germline V CDR1 and CDR2: SGHNT, YYREEE (reference sequence). This CDR3 region has 15 residues. The CDR3 loop reads CASSLQGAVGNTIYF. CDR3 nucleotides: TGTGCCAGCAGCTTACAGGGGGCGGTTGGAAACACCATATATTTT.

V is TRBV7-6 and J is TRBJ2-1; 7 bases match TRBD1. Germline assignment: CDR1 SGHVS and CDR2 FNYEAQ. The CDR3 is 13 residues long. V lost 5 bases to trimming and J lost 8 bases; unmatched junction nucleotides: 6. The CDR3 nucleotides read TGTGCCAGCAGCCCGACAGGGTTGGATGAGCAGTTCTTC. It translates to CASSPTGLDEQFF. Supplemented by reference TRBV7-6 and TRBJ2-1, the full variable domain reads GAGVSQSPRYKVTKRGQDVALRCDPISGHVSLYWYRQALGQGPEFLTYFNYEAQQDKSGLPNDRFSAERPEGSISTLTIQRTEQRDSAMYRCASSPTGLDEQFFGPGTRLTVL.

The rearrangement links TRBV25-1 to TRBJ1-1, with TRBD1 identical over 8 bases. V shed 0 bases, J shed 1 base, and the junction held 7 bases outside the gene matches. The CDR3 totals 17 residues. CDR1 MGHDK and CDR2 SYGVNS come from the germline V gene. The CDR3 sequence is CASSEYPPTGANTEAFF. The CDR3 DNA follows: TGTGCCAGCAGTGAATACCCACCGACAGGGGCGAACACTGAAGCTTTCTTT.

J is TRBJ2-5 and V is TRBV15; D unclear. The V gene's germline CDR1 is LNHNV and CDR2 YYDKDF (reference sequence). V lost 0 bases and J 9 bases, leaving 14 bases between the germline ends. The CDR3 is made up of 14 amino acids. This CDR3 is CATSRDPSPLAQYF. The DNA of the CDR3 is TGTGCCACCAGCAGAGATCCGAGCCCACTGGCCCAGTACTTC.

The genes are TRBV30 and TRBJ1-1, with TRBD1 matching over 7 bases. Per germline, CDR1 GTSNPN and CDR2 SVGIG (reference sequence). Germline trimming cut 2 bases from V and 5 bases from J; bases unmatched to any gene: 5. The CDR3 spans 13 residues. Here the CDR3 reads CAWSPGGRTEAFF. The CDR3 nucleotides are TGTGCCTGGAGTCCAGGGGGAAGGACTGAAGCTTTCTTT.

The chain carries TRBV30 and TRBJ1-2; 7 bases are shared with TRBD1. This CDR3 region has 12 residues. Germline V gene data show CDR1 as GTSNPN and CDR2 as SVGIG (reference sequence). V dropped 2 bases and J dropped 7; count of bases not matched to a gene: 4. The CDR3 DNA reads TGTGCCTGGAGTACCACAGGGGCTGGCTACACCTTC. Translated, it gives CAWSTTGAGYTF.

The chain couples TRBV5-1 to TRBJ2-5; no clear D. The CDR3 spans 14 residues. Trimming shortened V by 0 bases and J by 4 bases, and 10 bases separated the two germline ends. Germline loops: CDR1 SGHRS, CDR2 YFSETQ. The CDR3 reads CASSLASLIETQYF. CDR3 sequence (DNA): TGCGCCAGCAGCTTGGCGTCCTTAATAGAGACCCAGTACTTC.

The chain has TRBV18 and TRBJ2-7, with 7 bases fitting TRBD1. There are 15 residues in the CDR3. Germline loops: CDR1 KGHSH, CDR2 LQKENI. V dropped 6 bases and J dropped 0; count of bases not matched to a gene: 8. CDR3 coding DNA: TGTGCCAGCTCTCGACCGGGACAGAGCTCCTACGAGCAGTACTTC. Protein product: CASSRPGQSSYEQYF.

This clone showed up just once. The chain uses TRBV9 and TRBJ2-7, with 9 bases identical to TRBD2. The CDR3 consists of 15 residues. V was clipped by 0 bases and J by 6 bases; unmatched bases: 7. Germline V lookup: CDR1 SGDLS, CDR2 YYNGEE. The CDR3 coding sequence is TGTGCCAGCAGCGTAGATAGCGGGGGAGACTTCGAGCAGTACTTC. This encodes CASSVDSGGDFEQYF.

The chain is built from TRBV6-4 and TRBJ2-1; the D gene is possibly TRBD2 (5 bases). Trimming removed 3 bases from V and 2 bases from J, with 14 bases in between. CDR1 and CDR2 (germline): MRHNA, SNTAGT. This CDR3 is built from 16 residues. CDR3 DNA: TGTGCCAGCAGTGATAATAGTGAGGGCCCCTACAATGAGCAGTTCTTC. Translation: CASSDNSEGPYNEQFF.

This clone was seen more than once but under ten times. J is TRBJ1-2 and V is TRBV5-1; 8 bases are shared with TRBD1. The CDR3 runs 15 residues. In germline, CDR1 is SGHRS, CDR2 YFSETQ. V gave up 4 bases and J gave up 8 bases; unmatched junction bases: 13. The CDR3 reads CASSPPDRDVRGYTF. The CDR3 DNA reads TGCGCCAGCAGCCCACCGGACAGGGATGTGCGGGGCTACACCTTC.

The chain links TRBV29-1 to TRBJ1-2; 7 bases are shared with TRBD1. The V segment lost 6 bases and the J segment 3 bases; nucleotides outside the gene matches: 4. The germline gives CDR1 SQVTM, CDR2 ANQGSEA. The CDR3 sequence is 12 residues long. The CDR3 here is CSVQGEDYGYTF. CDR3 bases: TGCAGCGTCCAGGGGGAAGACTATGGCTACACCTTC.

This clone was recorded once. The chain has TRBV2 and TRBJ2-5; TRBD1 agrees at 7 bases. This CDR3 region has 13 residues. Per germline, CDR1 SNHLY and CDR2 FYNNEI. V lost 8 bases and J lost 2; bases outside the gene matches: 5. The CDR3 protein is CASLRGTQETQYF. The CDR3 DNA reads TGTGCCAGCCTCAGGGGGACACAAGAGACCCAGTACTTC. Supplemented by reference TRBV2 and TRBJ2-5, the full variable domain reads EPEVTQTPSHQVTQMGQEVILRCVPISNHLYFYWYRQILGQKVEFLVSFYNNEISEKSEIFDDQFSVERPDGSNFTLKIRSTKLEDSAMYFCASLRGTQETQYFGPGTRLLVL.

This chain links TRBV28 with TRBJ2-1; no firm D call. V gave up 1 base and J gave up 5 bases, with 6 bases separating them. The germline CDR1 and CDR2 sequences are MDHEN and SYDVKM. The CDR3 runs to 13 residues. CDR3: CASSLSPHNEQFF. For the CDR3, the DNA is TGTGCCAGCAGTTTATCCCCTCACAATGAGCAGTTCTTC.

The genes are TRBV28 and TRBJ2-7; 8 nucleotides match TRBD2. V shed 2 bases and J 7 bases; nucleotides not matched to a gene: 7. Germline CDR1 and CDR2: MDHEN and SYDVKM. This CDR3 is built from 14 residues. This CDR3 is CASSLPGGPGEQYF. Written as DNA, the CDR3 is TGTGCCAGCAGTTTACCGGGGGGGCCCGGGGAGCAGTACTTC.

The V gene is TRBV19, the J gene TRBJ2-7; 8 bases are a match to TRBD2. This CDR3 spans 14 amino acids. The germline gives CDR1 LNHDA, CDR2 SQIVND (reference sequence). V shed 5 bases and J 4 bases; nucleotides not matched to a gene: 7. This chain's CDR3 is CASSLQRGSYEQYF. CDR3 bases: TGTGCCAGTAGTCTCCAGCGGGGGTCTTACGAGCAGTACTTC.

The genes are TRBV5-4 and TRBJ1-1, with D maybe TRBD1 (6 bases). The CDR3 is made up of 14 amino acids. V lost 0 bases to trimming and J lost 1 base, with 7 bases between them. CDR1 and CDR2 (germline): SGHNT, YYREEE (reference sequence). CDR3 in amino acids: CASSLAQGNTEAFF. The CDR3 bases are TGTGCCAGCAGCTTGGCACAGGGGAACACTGAAGCTTTCTTT.